Given below is one TCR beta chain in context. Its antigen remains unidentified. These data are taken from a study of blood T cells in healthy people across ages. Study background: The template switching approach captured approximately one barcoded beta molecule for every two T cells.

The CDR3 totals 17 residues. Germline values: CDR1 SGDLS, CDR2 YYNGEE. V shed 3 bases and J shed 3 bases, with 19 bases lying between them. Primed by a sample-barcoded 5' primer and a J-beta primer mix, a second PCR proceeded for about 6 to 11 cycles. A single record per CDR3 protein comes from TCRdb applying MiXCR to the 5' RACE reads. The sample consists of some 1.6 million distinct CDR3 sequences, about 31% of them appearing once. Whole-study results and caveats: Older individuals had lower TCR beta diversity per million T cells (the decline was roughly linear).

The source is a woman aged 25 to 39 in good health. The rearrangement uses TRBV9 and TRBJ2-1; perhaps TRBD1 as D (7 bases). The sample taken for sequencing was blood. The CDR3 nucleotides are TGTGCCAGCAGCGCCAGTGGTTCAGGGGGGTTCTACAATGAGCAGTTCTTC. It is translated as CASSASGSGGFYNEQFF.